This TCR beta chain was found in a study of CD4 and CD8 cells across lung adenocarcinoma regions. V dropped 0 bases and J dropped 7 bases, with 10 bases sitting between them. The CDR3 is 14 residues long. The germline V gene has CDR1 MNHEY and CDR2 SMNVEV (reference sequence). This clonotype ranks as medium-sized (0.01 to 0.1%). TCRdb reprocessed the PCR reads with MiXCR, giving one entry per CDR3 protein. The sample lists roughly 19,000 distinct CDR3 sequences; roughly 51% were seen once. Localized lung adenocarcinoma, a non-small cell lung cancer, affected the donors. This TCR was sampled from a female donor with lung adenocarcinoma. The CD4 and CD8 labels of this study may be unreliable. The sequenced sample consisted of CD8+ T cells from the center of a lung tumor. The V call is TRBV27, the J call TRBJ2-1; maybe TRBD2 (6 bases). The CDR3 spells CASSLSSGGNEQFF. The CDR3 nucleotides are TGTGCCAGCAGTTTATCGTCCGGAGGGAATGAGCAGTTCTTC.